This entry is about one T cell receptor (beta chain). CDR1 is SNHLY, CDR2 FYNNEI, per germline. Deletions cut 5 bases from V and 5 bases from J, with 18 bases between. This CDR3 is built from 15 residues. These data belong to a study of blood T cells in healthy people across ages. A sample-barcoded 5' primer and a J-beta primer mix were used in a second PCR of about 7 to 12 cycles. In TCRdb, the 5' RACE reads were re-called with MiXCR into one record per CDR3 protein. In the table there are around 1,000,000 distinct CDR3 sequences, almost 25% of which are singletons. Every donor gave approximately 10 milliliters of peripheral blood. These data were also filed under a second study, of T cells of mothers and their children.

The clonotype comes from a girl aged 2 to 10 in good health. The chain carries TRBV2 and TRBJ2-5; D may be TRBD1 or TRBD2 (5 bases each). The material sequenced was blood. This chain's CDR3 is CASSPPGLGSETQYF. As DNA, the CDR3 is TGTGCCAGCAGTCCTCCGGGGCTGGGGTCGGAGACCCAGTACTTC.